Shown below are 17 T cell receptor beta chains from a single sample sequenced in a study of T cell changes during pregnancy in multiple sclerosis. The table came from immunoSEQ multiplex PCR; TCRdb's copy has only in-frame clones and leaves some out. The table has about 40,000 clones, 75% to 95% seen once; the top ten hold approximately 8.3%. The sample was CD8+ T cells from peripheral blood mononuclear cells, taken before pregnancy. These receptors all come from a female donor with multiple sclerosis, enrolled in a pregnancy study.

The V gene is TRBV7-9, the J gene TRBJ2-3; 8 positions agree with TRBD1. With 5 bases clipped from V and 4 bases from J, the junction kept 2 bases outside the gene matches. Germline loops: CDR1 SEHNR, CDR2 FQNEAQ (reference sequence). The CDR3 totals 13 residues. CDR3 amino acids: CASSPQGADTQYF. The CDR3 coding sequence is TGTGCCAGCAGCCCACAGGGGGCAGATACGCAGTATTTT.

The chain is built from TRBV7-9 and TRBJ2-1; TRBD2 agrees at 7 bases. Germline V CDR1 and CDR2: SEHNR, FQNEAQ (reference sequence). V gave up 3 bases and J gave up 4 bases; unmatched junction bases: 6. This CDR3 comprises 15 residues. The CDR3 DNA is TGTGCCAGCAGCTTCGCAGCGGGGATTTACAATGAGCAGTTCTTC. Translating gives CASSFAAGIYNEQFF.

The CDR3 region is CASSLVSVNTGELFF. The CDR3 DNA is TGTGCCAGCAGTTTAGTGTCAGTTAACACCGGGGAGCTGTTTTTT. V usage is TRBV27 and J usage is TRBJ2-2; D remains ambiguous. This CDR3 spans 15 amino acids. The V gene lost 2 bases and the J gene lost 2 bases, with 9 bases spanning the gap. Germline V gene lookup returns CDR1 MNHEY and CDR2 SMNVEV (reference sequence).

The rearrangement links TRBV27 to TRBJ2-1; perhaps TRBD1 as D (5 bases). Germline values: CDR1 MNHEY, CDR2 SMNVEV (reference sequence). CDR3 size: 17 residues. V lost 6 bases and J lost 0, with 18 bases in between. The CDR3 region is CASSLGAGPSSYNEQFF. DNA of the CDR3: TGTGCCAGCAGCCTTGGGGCAGGGCCAAGCTCCTACAATGAGCAGTTCTTC.

The V gene is TRBV27, the J gene TRBJ2-5; D uncertain. Trimming pared 0 bases from V and 3 bases from J, leaving 8 bases between. Germline loops: CDR1 MNHEY, CDR2 SMNVEV (reference sequence). The CDR3 is 14 residues long. The CDR3 region is CASSLSFREETQYF. The CDR3 DNA reads as TGTGCCAGCAGTTTATCGTTTCGGGAAGAGACCCAGTACTTC.

The chain is built from TRBV6-5 and TRBJ1-1; D is undetermined. Germline V gene lookup returns CDR1 MNHEY and CDR2 SVGAGI. This CDR3 spans 13 amino acids. V was trimmed by 8 bases and J by 0 bases, leaving 10 bases between them. Written as DNA, the CDR3 is TGTGCCAGCGCTTCTCAGATGAACACTGAAGCTTTCTTT. Its translation is CASASQMNTEAFF.

V and J are TRBV6-5 and TRBJ1-5; 9 nucleotides match TRBD1. V was clipped by 5 bases and J by 5 bases; unmatched bases: 7. Germline V CDR1 and CDR2: MNHEY, SVGAGI. The CDR3 loop spans 15 amino acids. DNA for the CDR3: TGTGCCAGCAGTCAGACAGGGGGGGATTATCAGCCCCAGCATTTT. Its protein product is CASSQTGGDYQPQHF.

The chain couples TRBV27 to TRBJ2-7; the match to TRBD2 covers 11 bases. CDR1 is MNHEY and CDR2 is SMNVEV in the germline V gene (reference sequence). The CDR3 totals 15 residues. V was clipped by 5 bases and J by 2 bases; unmatched bases: 5. The CDR3 nucleotides are TGTGCCAGCAGTCAGACTAGCGGGGCGGCCTACGAGCAGTACTTC. Its translation: CASSQTSGAAYEQYF.

V and J are TRBV27 and TRBJ2-7; 8 bases map to TRBD1. After removal of 5 bases from V and 0 bases from J, the junction contained 6 bases not matched to a gene. The CDR3 runs to 15 residues. Germline loops: CDR1 MNHEY, CDR2 SMNVEV (reference sequence). The CDR3 loop is CASSVGQGTSYEQYF. DNA for the CDR3: TGTGCCAGCAGTGTAGGACAGGGAACCTCCTACGAGCAGTACTTC.

This chain links TRBV5-4 with TRBJ2-1, with a tentative D call TRBD2 (7 bases). CDR1 SGHNT and CDR2 YYREEE come from the germline V gene (reference sequence). The CDR3 contains 19 residues. Between the trimmed V and J ends, which lost 5 bases and 0 bases, there was a span of 24 bases. CDR3 sequence: CASSGKGDYPPSSYNEQFF. The CDR3 DNA follows: TGTGCCAGCAGTGGAAAGGGGGACTACCCACCTAGCTCCTACAATGAGCAGTTCTTC.

The chain joins TRBV6-1 to TRBJ2-2; D might be TRBD1 (6 bases). V was clipped by 1 base and J by 4 bases, with 13 bases between them. CDR1 is MNHNS, CDR2 SASEGT, per germline. The CDR3 spans 16 residues. The CDR3, as DNA: TGTGCCAGCAGTGAAGGAGAACAGGGTGGCACCGGGGAGCTGTTTTTT. This gives the protein CASSEGEQGGTGELFF.

This clone was recorded only once. Different DNA sequences within this sample yield the same CDR3. The gene calls are TRBV9 and TRBJ2-5, with D possibly being TRBD2 (6 bases). Germline CDR1 and CDR2: SGDLS and YYNGEE. Trimming shortened V by 4 bases and J by 5 bases, and 18 bases separated the two germline ends. This CDR3 comprises 15 residues. The CDR3 nucleotides are TGTGCCAGCAGCTACGATGGACGGGAGCAGGAGACCCAGTACTTC. Translated, it gives CASSYDGREQETQYF.

The V and J genes are TRBV5-6 and TRBJ2-4, with 12 bases that match TRBD1. Germline V gene data show CDR1 as SGHDT and CDR2 as YYEEEE. The CDR3 covers 14 residues. After removal of 4 bases from V and 8 bases from J, the junction contained 4 bases not matched to a gene. Here the CDR3 DNA reads TGTGCCAGCAGCACGGGACAGGGGGCGGACATTCAGTACTTC. It translates to CASSTGQGADIQYF.

The rearrangement joins TRBV13 to TRBJ2-1, with 11 nucleotides matching TRBD1. With 5 bases clipped from V and 4 bases from J, the junction kept 4 bases outside the gene matches. Per the germline V gene, CDR1 is PRHDT and CDR2 is FYEKMQ (reference sequence). There are 15 residues in the CDR3. CDR3 amino acids: CASSPGTGGYNEQFF. The CDR3 nucleotides read TGTGCCAGCAGCCCCGGGACAGGGGGTTACAATGAGCAGTTCTTC.

This clone has just one count. The rearrangement links TRBV19 to TRBJ1-5; D is ambiguous. Germline V gene data show CDR1 as LNHDA and CDR2 as SQIVND (reference sequence). The CDR3 consists of 15 residues. With 10 bases removed from V and 2 bases from J, the gap between germline ends came to 18 bases. CDR3 region: CATKIGTAGNQPQHF. In DNA form, the CDR3 reads TGTGCCACTAAAATAGGTACAGCCGGCAATCAGCCCCAGCATTTT.

This chain joins TRBV19 and TRBJ1-2; TRBD1 matches 7 bases. CDR3 size: 15 residues. CDR1 and CDR2 (germline): LNHDA, SQIVND (reference sequence). Unmatched junction bases numbered 5, after V lost 1 base and J lost 3 bases. CDR3 in amino acids: CASSIAPGGDYGYTF. The CDR3 DNA is TGTGCCAGTAGTATAGCTCCAGGGGGAGACTATGGCTACACCTTC.

The V call is TRBV13, the J call TRBJ2-3; 14 bases match TRBD2. The CDR3 totals 16 residues. With V trimmed by 4 bases and J by 4 bases, 4 bases remained unmatched. Per the germline V gene, CDR1 is PRHDT and CDR2 is FYEKMQ (reference sequence). CDR3 in DNA: TGTGCCAGCAGCTCGGGACTAGCGGGAGTGCCAGATACGCAGTATTTT. It specifies CASSSGLAGVPDTQYF.